The next 11 T cell receptor beta chains were all read from a single sample in a study of control samples from healthy donors and cancer patients. The protocol was immunoSEQ multiplex PCR, while the TCRdb copy is restricted to in-frame clones and leaves out a portion. The sample has over 100,000 clones, about 88% seen once. The sequencing input was blood. The receptors here all came from a man aged 45 to 65 in good health.

The chain couples TRBV2 to TRBJ1-2; TRBD1 aligns across 9 bases. This CDR3 comprises 12 residues. V gave up 6 bases and J gave up 8 bases; unmatched junction bases: 4. Germline lookup yields CDR1 SNHLY and CDR2 FYNNEI. CDR3 residues: CASSGTGRGYTF. The CDR3 DNA sequence: TGTGCCAGCAGCGGGACAGGGCGCGGCTACACCTTC.

V usage is TRBV30 and J usage is TRBJ1-6; weak D call: TRBD1 (5 bases). The CDR3 loop spans 14 amino acids. Germline V gene lookup returns CDR1 GTSNPN and CDR2 SVGIG (reference sequence). Trimming cost V 1 base and J 9 bases, with 13 bases left between them. In DNA form, the CDR3 reads TGTGCCTGGAGTGCGGGGCAGGGAAGTTCACCCCTCCACTTT. It encodes CAWSAGQGSSPLHF.

The V gene is TRBV5-3, the J gene TRBJ1-2; D is possibly TRBD1 (5 bases). TRBV5-3 falls under the ORF class, with uncertain function. V was trimmed by 4 bases and J by 6 bases, leaving 7 bases between them. This CDR3 region has 11 residues. In DNA form, the CDR3 reads TGTGCCAGAAGCCGGGGCAATGGCTACACCTTC. Translating it yields CARSRGNGYTF.

The chain employs TRBV4-1 and TRBJ2-7; 11 bases match TRBD1. The CDR3 length is 17 residues. The ends lost 1 base at V and 2 bases at J; junction bases unmatched: 7. CDR1 and CDR2 from the germline V gene are MGHRA and YSYEKL. CDR3 DNA sequence: TGCGCCAGCAGCCAAGTTCTACCGGGACAGGGGGCCTACGAGCAGTACTTC. This gives the protein CASSQVLPGQGAYEQYF.

The chain employs TRBV30 and TRBJ1-6; no reliable D call. The V end lost 3 bases, the J end lost 14 bases, and 20 bases lay between the germline ends. The CDR3 loop spans 14 amino acids. Germline V gene lookup returns CDR1 GTSNPN and CDR2 SVGIG (reference sequence). Here the CDR3 reads CAWRLGGSQMALHF. The CDR3, as DNA: TGTGCCTGGAGGCTTGGTGGGTCCCAGATGGCCCTCCACTTT.

DNA for the CDR3: TGTGCCAGCAGTTTATGGTCAGATGCCAATCAGCCCCAGCATTTT. Its translation: CASSLWSDANQPQHF. The chain is built from TRBV27 and TRBJ1-5, with D unclear. The ends were cut back, 1 base at V and 3 bases at J, with 10 bases in the middle. Germline loops: CDR1 MNHEY, CDR2 SMNVEV (reference sequence). The CDR3 has 15 residues.

This sequence joins TRBV7-8 and TRBJ2-3; the D is unclear. The germline V gene has CDR1 SGHVS and CDR2 FQNEAQ. This CDR3 comprises 20 residues. Trimming removed 5 bases at V and 3 bases at J, with 30 bases between. The DNA for the CDR3 is TGTGCCAGCAGCCGAGAACCATTTTTGTTTAGGCCTAAAGGGACAGATACGCAGTATTTT. This encodes CASSREPFLFRPKGTDTQYF.

The rearrangement joins TRBV5-6 to TRBJ1-2; a weak D match, TRBD1 (5 bases). The CDR3 spans 15 residues. The germline V and J ends were trimmed by 4 bases and 4 bases, with 17 bases remaining between them. Germline assignment: CDR1 SGHDT and CDR2 YYEEEE. CDR3 sequence reads: CASSPRSGDFYGYTF. For the CDR3, the DNA is TGTGCCAGCAGCCCCAGGAGTGGGGACTTCTATGGCTACACCTTC.

The chain employs TRBV28 and TRBJ1-2; D uncertain. CDR1 is MDHEN, CDR2 SYDVKM, per germline. V shed 7 bases and J shed 8 bases, with 14 bases lying between them. The CDR3 has 12 residues. The CDR3 reads CASITFGEGYTF. The DNA of the CDR3 is TGTGCCAGCATTACGTTCGGGGAAGGCTACACCTTC.

The chain is built from TRBV5-8 and TRBJ2-7; D unresolved. CDR3 length equals 14 residues. Germline CDR1 is SGHTS and CDR2 is YDEGEE. Trimming took off 3 bases at V and 2 bases at J, with 12 bases between the two ends. CDR3 bases: TGTGCCAGCAGCTGGCCGGGCCCAACCTACGAGCAGTACTTC. Encoded protein: CASSWPGPTYEQYF.

V gene TRBV6-5 combines with J gene TRBJ2-1; D ambiguous. Germline CDR1 reads MNHEY; CDR2 reads SVGAGI. Deletions cut 5 bases from V and 5 bases from J, with 4 bases between. The CDR3 runs 11 residues. The CDR3: CASSKNNEQFF. CDR3 bases: TGTGCCAGCAGTAAAAACAATGAGCAGTTCTTC.